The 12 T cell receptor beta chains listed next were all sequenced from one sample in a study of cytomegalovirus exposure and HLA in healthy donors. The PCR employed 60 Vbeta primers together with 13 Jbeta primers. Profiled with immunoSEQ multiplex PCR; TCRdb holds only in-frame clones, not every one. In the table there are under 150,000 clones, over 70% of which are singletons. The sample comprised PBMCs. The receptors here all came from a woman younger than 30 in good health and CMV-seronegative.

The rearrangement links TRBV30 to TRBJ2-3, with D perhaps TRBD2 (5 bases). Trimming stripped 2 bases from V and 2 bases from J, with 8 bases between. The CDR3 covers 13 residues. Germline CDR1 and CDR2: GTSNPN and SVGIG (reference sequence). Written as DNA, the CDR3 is TGTGCCTGGAGTAAGACTATCACAGATACGCAGTATTTT. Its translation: CAWSKTITDTQYF.

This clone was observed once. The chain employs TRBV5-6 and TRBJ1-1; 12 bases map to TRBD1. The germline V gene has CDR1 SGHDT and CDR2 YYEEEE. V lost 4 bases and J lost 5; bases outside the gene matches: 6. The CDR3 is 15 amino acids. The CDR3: CASSGTGGGRTEAFF. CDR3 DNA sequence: TGTGCCAGCAGCGGGACAGGGGGCGGAAGAACTGAAGCTTTCTTT.

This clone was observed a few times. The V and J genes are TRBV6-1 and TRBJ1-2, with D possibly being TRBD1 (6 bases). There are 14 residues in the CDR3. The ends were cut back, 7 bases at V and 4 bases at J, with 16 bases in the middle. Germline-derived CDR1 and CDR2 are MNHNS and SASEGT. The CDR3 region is CASTIGGAPYGYTF. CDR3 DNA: TGTGCCAGCACCATAGGGGGGGCCCCCTATGGCTACACCTTC.

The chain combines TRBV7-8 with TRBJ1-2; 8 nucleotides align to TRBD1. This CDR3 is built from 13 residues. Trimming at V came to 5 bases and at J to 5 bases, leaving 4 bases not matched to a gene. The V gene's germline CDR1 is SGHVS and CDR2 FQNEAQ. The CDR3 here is CASSLTGEYGYTF. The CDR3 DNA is TGTGCCAGCAGCCTGACAGGGGAATATGGCTACACCTTC. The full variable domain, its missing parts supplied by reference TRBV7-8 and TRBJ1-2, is GAGVSQSPRYKVAKRGQDVALRCDPISGHVSLFWYQQALGQGPEFLTYFQNEAQLDKSGLPSDRFFAERPEGSVSTLKIQRTQQEDSAVYLCASSLTGEYGYTFGSGTRLTVV.

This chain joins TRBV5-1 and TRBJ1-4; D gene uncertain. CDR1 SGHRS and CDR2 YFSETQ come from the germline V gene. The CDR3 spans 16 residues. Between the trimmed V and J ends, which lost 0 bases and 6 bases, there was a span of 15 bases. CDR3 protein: CASSLVSGGEDEKLFF. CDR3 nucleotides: TGCGCCAGCAGCTTGGTGTCAGGCGGGGAAGATGAAAAACTGTTTTTT.

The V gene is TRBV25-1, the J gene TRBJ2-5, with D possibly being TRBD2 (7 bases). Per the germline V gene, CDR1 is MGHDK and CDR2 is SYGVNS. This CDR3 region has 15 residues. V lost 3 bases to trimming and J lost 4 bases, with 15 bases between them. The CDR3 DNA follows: TGTGCCAGCAGTGAGATGCGGGGGCAGCGAGAGACCCAGTACTTC. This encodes CASSEMRGQRETQYF.

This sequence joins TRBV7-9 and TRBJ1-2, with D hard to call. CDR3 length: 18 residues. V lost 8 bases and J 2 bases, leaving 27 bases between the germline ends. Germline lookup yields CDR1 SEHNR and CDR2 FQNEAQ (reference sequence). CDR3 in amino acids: CASLLWPAGFHPNYGYTF. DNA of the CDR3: TGTGCCAGCCTCTTGTGGCCCGCGGGGTTTCATCCCAACTATGGCTACACCTTC.

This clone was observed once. The CDR3: CASSHRGYEQYF. As DNA, the CDR3 is TGTGCCAGCAGCCACCGGGGGTACGAGCAGTACTTC. The chain has TRBV14 and TRBJ2-7; possibly TRBD2 for D (6 bases). CDR1 and CDR2 from the germline V gene are SGHDN and FVKESK. This CDR3 spans 12 amino acids. The V end lost 3 bases, the J end lost 4 bases, and 7 bases lay between the germline ends.

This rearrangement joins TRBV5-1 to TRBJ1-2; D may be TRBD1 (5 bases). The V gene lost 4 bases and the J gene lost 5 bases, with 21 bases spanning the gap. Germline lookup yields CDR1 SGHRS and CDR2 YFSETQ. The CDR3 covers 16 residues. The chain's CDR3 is CASSGGTSTSGYGYTF. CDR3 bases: TGCGCCAGCAGCGGAGGGACTTCAACCTCGGGGTATGGCTACACCTTC.

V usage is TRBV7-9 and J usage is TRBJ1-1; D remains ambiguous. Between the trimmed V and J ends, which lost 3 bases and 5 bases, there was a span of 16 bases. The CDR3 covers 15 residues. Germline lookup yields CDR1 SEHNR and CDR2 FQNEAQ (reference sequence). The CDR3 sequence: CASSLPSDSRTEAFF. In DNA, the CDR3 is TGTGCCAGCAGCTTGCCGTCGGACTCAAGGACTGAAGCTTTCTTT.

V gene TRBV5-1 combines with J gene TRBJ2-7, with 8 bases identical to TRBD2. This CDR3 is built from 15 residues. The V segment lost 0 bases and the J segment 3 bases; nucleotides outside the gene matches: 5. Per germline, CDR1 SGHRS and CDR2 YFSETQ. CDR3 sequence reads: CASSLDGGRFYEQYF. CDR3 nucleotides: TGCGCCAGCAGCTTGGACGGCGGGAGGTTCTACGAGCAGTACTTC.

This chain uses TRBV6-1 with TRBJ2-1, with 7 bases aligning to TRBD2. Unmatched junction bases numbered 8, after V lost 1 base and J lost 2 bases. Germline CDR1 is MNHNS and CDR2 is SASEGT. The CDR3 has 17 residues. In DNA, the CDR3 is TGTGCCAGCAGTGAAGGGTGGGCTAGCGGCCCCTACAATGAGCAGTTCTTC. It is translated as CASSEGWASGPYNEQFF.